This T cell receptor (beta chain) was observed in a study of radiotherapy plus CTLA-4 blockade in lung cancer. For the study at large: Objective responses were seen in over 15% of patients, disease control in approximately 30%.

Trimming removed 5 bases at V and 5 bases at J, with 12 bases between. Germline CDR1 is LNHDA and CDR2 is SQIVND (reference sequence). The length of the CDR3 is 13 residues. A word on this clone: What it binds is not known.

Study-level results: After radiotherapy and ipilimumab, tumor-derived clones expanded in peripheral blood.

Some clones are missing from TCRdb's copy, which holds only in-frame ones; the method was immunoSEQ multiplex PCR. The repertoire holds some 50,000 clones, with 76% as singletons. The V gene is TRBV19, the J gene TRBJ1-1; the D is unclear. The receptor was derived from a human donor with non-small cell lung cancer who had stable disease on radiotherapy plus ipilimumab. The source was peripheral blood, collected from a patient treated with radiotherapy plus ipilimumab. CDR3 residues: CASSRPPGTEAFF. The CDR3 DNA follows: TGTGCCAGTAGTCGACCCCCGGGTACTGAAGCTTTCTTT.